This T cell receptor beta chain was captured in a study of T cell responses to AZD1222 COVID-19 vaccine. Overall study findings and caveats: Clonal diversity may have been underestimated, and the donors were mostly white British, with more females than males. The peak T cell response came first, and repertoires were sampled only after it.

As concerns this clone: The antigen is not known.

TCRdb's copy holds only in-frame clones and misses some; the assay was immunoSEQ multiplex PCR. Here the sample spans some 120,000 clones, around nine tenths being singletons. This material consisted of peripheral blood, taken on day 0 of AZD1222 vaccination. This clonotype originated in an adult in good health.

Here the CDR3 reads CASRGSGLAGANTGELFF. DNA for the CDR3: TGTGCCAGTAGGGGTTCGGGACTAGCGGGAGCGAACACCGGGGAGCTGTTTTTT. J is TRBJ2-2 and V is TRBV19, with TRBD2 identical over 14 bases. Germline V CDR1 and CDR2: LNHDA, SQIVND (reference sequence). Losses at the gene ends were 6 bases for V and 0 bases for J; bases not matched to a gene: 6. This CDR3 spans 18 amino acids.